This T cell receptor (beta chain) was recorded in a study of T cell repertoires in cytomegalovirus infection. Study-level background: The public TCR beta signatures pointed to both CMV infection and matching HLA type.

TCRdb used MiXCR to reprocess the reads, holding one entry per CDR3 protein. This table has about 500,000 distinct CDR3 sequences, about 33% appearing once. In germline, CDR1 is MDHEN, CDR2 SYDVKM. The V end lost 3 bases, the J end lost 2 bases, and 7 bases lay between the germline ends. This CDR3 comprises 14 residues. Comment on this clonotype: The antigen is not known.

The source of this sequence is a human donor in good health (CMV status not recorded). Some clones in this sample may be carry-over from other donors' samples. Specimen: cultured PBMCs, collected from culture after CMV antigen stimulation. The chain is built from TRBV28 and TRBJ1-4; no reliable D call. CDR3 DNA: TGTGCCAGCAGTTTCCGGGTGACTAATGAAAAACTGTTTTTT. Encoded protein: CASSFRVTNEKLFF.